This is a list of T cell receptor beta chains from one sample in a study of T cell repertoires in cytomegalovirus infection. Via MiXCR, TCRdb re-called the reads, giving one row per CDR3 protein. The sample lists some 700,000 distinct CDR3 sequences; 35% were seen once. Sequenced input: PBMCs. The receptor source for this set is a human donor in good health (CMV status not recorded). Some clones in this sample may be carry-over from other donors' samples. Each CDR3 is given with its conserved first and last residue. The order of the fields is clone size, V gene, D gene, J gene, CDR3 protein, CDR3 DNA. D genes are given only for firm matches. Size is stated for part of the rows, as once, few or many counts, or as a class when the clone is expanded.

clone size: once
V gene: TRBV27
D gene: TRBD1
J gene: TRBJ2-7
CDR3 protein: CASSLGQGRNNEQYF
CDR3 DNA: TGTGCCAGCAGTTTGGGACAGGGAAGGAACAATGAGCAGTACTTC

clone size: -
V gene: TRBV19
D gene: -
J gene: TRBJ2-1
CDR3 protein: CASSIFNNEQFF
CDR3 DNA: TGTGCCAGTAGTATCTTCAACAATGAGCAGTTCTTC

clone size: -
V gene: TRBV7-6
D gene: TRBD2
J gene: TRBJ2-3
CDR3 protein: CTSSHAESSGILDTQYF
CDR3 DNA: TGTACCAGCAGCCACGCGGAATCTAGCGGGATTTTAGATACGCAGTATTTT

clone size: few
V gene: TRBV28
D gene: -
J gene: TRBJ2-3
CDR3 protein: CASSLPRRSLGHTDTQYF
CDR3 DNA: TGTGCCAGCAGTTTACCACGTCGTAGTCTCGGGCACACAGATACGCAGTATTTT

clone size: -
V gene: TRBV13
D gene: -
J gene: TRBJ2-7
CDR3 protein: CASSLNNFRSGYEQYF
CDR3 DNA: TGTGCCAGCAGCTTAAATAACTTTCGGTCAGGCTACGAGCAGTACTTC

clone size: -
V gene: TRBV7-9
D gene: -
J gene: TRBJ1-1
CDR3 protein: CASSLAGRGNTEAFF
CDR3 DNA: TGTGCCAGCAGCTTAGCGGGGAGAGGGAACACTGAAGCTTTCTTT

clone size: once
V gene: TRBV4-1
D gene: TRBD2
J gene: TRBJ2-1
CDR3 protein: CASRPGRGATSVYNEQFF
CDR3 DNA: TGCGCCAGCAGACCCGGGCGGGGGGCCACCTCCGTCTACAATGAGCAGTTCTTC

clone size: -
V gene: TRBV19
D gene: TRBD1
J gene: TRBJ1-5
CDR3 protein: CASSGGQENQPQHF
CDR3 DNA: TGTGCCAGTAGTGGCGGACAGGAAAATCAGCCCCAGCATTTT

clone size: once
V gene: TRBV23-1
D gene: -
J gene: TRBJ2-1
CDR3 protein: CASSQEPTGEGCNEQFF
CDR3 DNA: TGCGCCAGCAGTCAGGAACCCACGGGAGAGGGTTGCAATGAGCAGTTCTTC

clone size: -
V gene: TRBV6-1
D gene: TRBD1
J gene: TRBJ1-6
CDR3 protein: CASRGTGKENSPLHF
CDR3 DNA: TGTGCCAGCAGGGGGACAGGGAAGGAGAATTCACCCCTCCACTTT

clone size: few
V gene: TRBV28
D gene: TRBD1
J gene: TRBJ2-2
CDR3 protein: CASRAGGPGELFF
CDR3 DNA: TGTGCCAGCAGAGCAGGGGGCCCCGGGGAGCTGTTTTTT

clone size: -
V gene: TRBV6-1
D gene: TRBD1
J gene: TRBJ2-7
CDR3 protein: CASSYRTGNANEQYF
CDR3 DNA: TGTGCCAGCAGCTATAGGACAGGGAATGCCAACGAGCAGTACTTC

clone size: once
V gene: TRBV29-1
D gene: -
J gene: TRBJ1-1
CDR3 protein: CSVEWQSTEAFF
CDR3 DNA: TGCAGCGTTGAATGGCAGTCCACTGAAGCTTTCTTT

clone size: -
V gene: TRBV7-9
D gene: TRBD1
J gene: TRBJ2-7
CDR3 protein: CASSNTGTGSYEQYF
CDR3 DNA: TGTGCCAGCAGCAATACCGGGACAGGCTCCTACGAGCAGTACTTC

clone size: -
V gene: TRBV28
D gene: -
J gene: TRBJ2-7
CDR3 protein: CASSLARGISSYEQYF
CDR3 DNA: TGTGCCAGCAGTTTAGCCAGGGGCATAAGCTCCTACGAGCAGTACTTC

clone size: many
V gene: TRBV7-9
D gene: TRBD1
J gene: TRBJ2-7
CDR3 protein: CASSFAGQVYEQYF
CDR3 DNA: TGTGCCAGCAGCTTCGCGGGACAGGTCTACGAGCAGTACTTC

clone size: once
V gene: TRBV2
D gene: -
J gene: TRBJ2-5
CDR3 protein: CASSSGGAGKETQYF
CDR3 DNA: TGTGCCAGCAGTTCGGGGGGCGCAGGAAAAGAGACCCAGTACTTC

clone size: -
V gene: TRBV5-5
D gene: -
J gene: TRBJ2-6
CDR3 protein: CASSFKGGPGANVLPF
CDR3 DNA: TGTGCCAGCAGCTTTAAAGGAGGCCCTGGGGCCAACGTCCTGCCTTTC

clone size: few
V gene: TRBV7-3
D gene: TRBD2
J gene: TRBJ2-1
CDR3 protein: CASSSAGLAGDEQFF
CDR3 DNA: TGTGCCAGCAGCTCCGCCGGACTAGCAGGTGATGAGCAGTTCTTC

clone size: -
V gene: TRBV2
D gene: -
J gene: TRBJ1-1
CDR3 protein: CASSEPRTGTEAFF
CDR3 DNA: TGTGCCAGCAGTGAACCTCGGACGGGCACTGAAGCTTTCTTT

clone size: -
V gene: TRBV6-2/TRBV6-3
D gene: TRBD2
J gene: TRBJ2-1
CDR3 protein: CASSYSPSGYYNEQFF
CDR3 DNA: TGTGCCAGCAGTTACTCACCTAGCGGTTACTACAATGAGCAGTTCTTC

clone size: few
V gene: TRBV7-2
D gene: -
J gene: TRBJ1-5
CDR3 protein: CASSLEYSNQPQHF
CDR3 DNA: TGTGCCAGCAGCTTAGAGTATAGCAATCAGCCCCAGCATTTT

clone size: -
V gene: TRBV19
D gene: -
J gene: TRBJ1-5
CDR3 protein: CASSMEDSPASNQPQHF
CDR3 DNA: TGTGCCAGTAGTATGGAAGACAGCCCAGCTAGCAATCAGCCCCAGCATTTT

clone size: -
V gene: TRBV11-2
D gene: TRBD2
J gene: TRBJ2-3
CDR3 protein: CASRRLPGLAGVDTQYF
CDR3 DNA: TGTGCTAGCAGGCGTTTACCGGGACTAGCGGGAGTAGATACGCAGTATTTT

clone size: -
V gene: TRBV7-2
D gene: -
J gene: TRBJ2-7
CDR3 protein: CASKEVARDEQYF
CDR3 DNA: TGTGCCAGCAAGGAGGTAGCCAGGGACGAGCAGTACTTC

clone size: -
V gene: TRBV19
D gene: -
J gene: TRBJ2-1
CDR3 protein: CASSITDRDNEQFF
CDR3 DNA: TGTGCCAGTAGTATAACGGATAGGGACAATGAGCAGTTCTTC

clone size: -
V gene: TRBV3-1
D gene: TRBD1
J gene: TRBJ2-5
CDR3 protein: CASSQERPLGTGAEETQYF
CDR3 DNA: TGTGCCAGCAGCCAAGAACGCCCCCTGGGGACAGGGGCGGAAGAGACCCAGTACTTC

clone size: few
V gene: TRBV10-3
D gene: -
J gene: TRBJ1-2
CDR3 protein: CAIMGDVPYGYTF
CDR3 DNA: TGTGCCATCATGGGGGACGTGCCCTATGGCTACACCTTC

clone size: -
V gene: TRBV7-2
D gene: TRBD2
J gene: TRBJ2-7
CDR3 protein: CASRYTSARVYEQYF
CDR3 DNA: TGTGCCAGCAGATACACTAGCGCTAGGGTCTACGAGCAGTACTTC

clone size: -
V gene: TRBV27
D gene: -
J gene: TRBJ1-6
CDR3 protein: CASSFWTENSPLHF
CDR3 DNA: TGTGCCAGCAGTTTCTGGACAGAAAATTCACCCCTCCACTTT

clone size: -
V gene: TRBV7-2
D gene: -
J gene: TRBJ1-4
CDR3 protein: CSSSPQGWEKLFF
CDR3 DNA: TGTTCCAGCAGCCCTCAGGGTTGGGAAAAACTGTTTTTT

clone size: -
V gene: TRBV9
D gene: -
J gene: TRBJ2-7
CDR3 protein: CASSVNLRSYEQYF
CDR3 DNA: TGTGCCAGCAGCGTAAACCTTCGGTCCTACGAGCAGTACTTC

clone size: -
V gene: TRBV5-5
D gene: TRBD1
J gene: TRBJ1-2
CDR3 protein: CASRLDRGGYGYTF
CDR3 DNA: TGTGCCAGCAGACTAGACAGGGGCGGTTATGGCTACACCTTC

clone size: -
V gene: TRBV7-2
D gene: -
J gene: TRBJ2-4
CDR3 protein: CASSYKPGVQNIQYF
CDR3 DNA: TGTGCCAGCAGCTATAAGCCCGGGGTCCAAAACATTCAGTACTTC

clone size: once
V gene: TRBV20-1
D gene: TRBD1
J gene: TRBJ2-6
CDR3 protein: CSARDPGRGSSGANVLAF
CDR3 DNA: TGCAGTGCTAGAGATCCGGGCAGGGGGAGCTCTGGGGCCAACGTCCTGGCTTTC

clone size: -
V gene: TRBV28
D gene: TRBD1
J gene: TRBJ2-7
CDR3 protein: CASRRRTGYEQYF
CDR3 DNA: TGTGCCAGCAGAAGGAGGACAGGTTACGAGCAGTACTTC

clone size: -
V gene: TRBV5-4
D gene: -
J gene: TRBJ2-5
CDR3 protein: CASSRRQETQYF
CDR3 DNA: TGTGCCAGCAGCCGCAGGCAAGAGACCCAGTACTTC

clone size: -
V gene: TRBV7-6
D gene: TRBD2
J gene: TRBJ2-3
CDR3 protein: CASSLRLVTGGPSRTDTQYF
CDR3 DNA: TGTGCCAGCAGCCTCAGACTGGTTACGGGAGGGCCCTCGCGCACAGATACGCAGTATTTT

clone size: -
V gene: TRBV10-3
D gene: -
J gene: TRBJ1-6
CDR3 protein: CAISESAVSLHF
CDR3 DNA: TGTGCCATCAGTGAGTCGGCCGTATCCCTCCACTTT

clone size: -
V gene: TRBV28
D gene: -
J gene: TRBJ2-1
CDR3 protein: CASSPLGGPKFF
CDR3 DNA: TGTGCCAGCAGTCCGCTTGGGGGACCCAAGTTCTTC